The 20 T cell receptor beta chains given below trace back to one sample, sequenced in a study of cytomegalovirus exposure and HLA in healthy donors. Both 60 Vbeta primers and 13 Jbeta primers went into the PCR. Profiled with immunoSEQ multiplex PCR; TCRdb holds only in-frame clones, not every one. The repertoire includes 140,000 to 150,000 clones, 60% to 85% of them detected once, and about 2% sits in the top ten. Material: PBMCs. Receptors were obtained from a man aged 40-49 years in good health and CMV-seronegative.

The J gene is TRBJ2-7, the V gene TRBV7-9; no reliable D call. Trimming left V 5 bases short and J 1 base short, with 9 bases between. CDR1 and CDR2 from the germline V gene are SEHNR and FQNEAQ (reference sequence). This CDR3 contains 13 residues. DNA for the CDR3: TGTGCCAGCAGCCTCCGGAGATCCTACGAGCAGTACTTC. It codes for CASSLRRSYEQYF. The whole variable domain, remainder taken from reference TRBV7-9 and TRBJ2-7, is DTGVSQNPRHKITKRGQNVTFRCDPISEHNRLYWYRQTLGQGPEFLTYFQNEAQLEKSRLLSDRFSAERPKGSFSTLEIQRTEQGDSAMYLCASSLRRSYEQYFGPGTRLTVT.

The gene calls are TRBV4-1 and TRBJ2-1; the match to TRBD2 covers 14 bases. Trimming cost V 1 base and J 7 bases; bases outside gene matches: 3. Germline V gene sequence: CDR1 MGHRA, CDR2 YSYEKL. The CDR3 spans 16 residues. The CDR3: CASSQVGTSGRNEQFF. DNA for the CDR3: TGCGCCAGCAGCCAAGTTGGGACTAGCGGGAGAAATGAGCAGTTCTTC.

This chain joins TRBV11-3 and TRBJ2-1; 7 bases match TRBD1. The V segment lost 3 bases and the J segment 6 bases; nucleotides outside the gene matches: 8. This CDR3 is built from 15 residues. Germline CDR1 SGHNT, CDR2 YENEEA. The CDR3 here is CASSFDRAAPNEQFF. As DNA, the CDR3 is TGTGCCAGCAGCTTCGACAGGGCAGCACCCAATGAGCAGTTCTTC.

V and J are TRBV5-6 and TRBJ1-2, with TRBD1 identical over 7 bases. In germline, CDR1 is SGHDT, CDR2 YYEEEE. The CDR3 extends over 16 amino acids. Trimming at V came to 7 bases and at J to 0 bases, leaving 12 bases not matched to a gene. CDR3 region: CASSQGGGTSNYGYTF. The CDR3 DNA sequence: TGTGCCAGCTCCCAGGGGGGTGGGACGTCTAACTATGGCTACACCTTC.

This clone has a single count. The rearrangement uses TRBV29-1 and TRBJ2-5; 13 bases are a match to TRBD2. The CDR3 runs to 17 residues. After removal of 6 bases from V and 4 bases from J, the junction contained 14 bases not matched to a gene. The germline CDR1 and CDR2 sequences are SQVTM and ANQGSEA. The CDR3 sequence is CSVEPRTSGSTLETQYF. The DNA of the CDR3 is TGCAGCGTCGAGCCCAGGACTAGCGGGAGTACGCTAGAGACCCAGTACTTC.

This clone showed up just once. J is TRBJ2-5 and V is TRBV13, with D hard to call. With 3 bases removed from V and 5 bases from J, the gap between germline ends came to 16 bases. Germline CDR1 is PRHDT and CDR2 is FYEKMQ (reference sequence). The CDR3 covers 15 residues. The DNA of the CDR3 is TGTGCCAGCAGCTTTATTGGAGATGGTAGGGAGACCCAGTACTTC. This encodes CASSFIGDGRETQYF.

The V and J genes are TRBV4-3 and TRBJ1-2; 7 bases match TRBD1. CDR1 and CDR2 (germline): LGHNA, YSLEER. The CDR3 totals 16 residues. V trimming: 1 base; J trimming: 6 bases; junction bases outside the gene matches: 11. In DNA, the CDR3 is TGCGCCAGCAGCCAAGGTAGTGACAGGGCGTATGATGGCTACACCTTC. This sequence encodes CASSQGSDRAYDGYTF.

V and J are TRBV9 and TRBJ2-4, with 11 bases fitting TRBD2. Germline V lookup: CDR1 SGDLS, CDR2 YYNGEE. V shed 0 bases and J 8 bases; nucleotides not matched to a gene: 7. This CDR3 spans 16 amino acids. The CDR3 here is CASSVASGGPGYIQYF. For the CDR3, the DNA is TGTGCCAGCAGCGTAGCTAGCGGGGGGCCGGGTTACATTCAGTACTTC.

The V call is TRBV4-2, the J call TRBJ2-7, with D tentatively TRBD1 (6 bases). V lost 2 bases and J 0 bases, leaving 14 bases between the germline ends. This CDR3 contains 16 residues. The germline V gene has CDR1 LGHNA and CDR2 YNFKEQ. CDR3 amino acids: CASSQNPQGSSYEQYF. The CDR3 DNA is TGTGCCAGCAGCCAAAACCCCCAGGGGTCCTCCTACGAGCAGTACTTC.

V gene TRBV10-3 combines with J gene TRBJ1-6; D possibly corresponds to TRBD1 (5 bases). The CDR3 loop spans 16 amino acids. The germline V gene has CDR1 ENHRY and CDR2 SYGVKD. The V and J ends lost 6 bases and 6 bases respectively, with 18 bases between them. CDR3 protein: CAIRPNLQGGNSPLHF. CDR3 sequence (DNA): TGTGCCATCAGACCAAACTTGCAGGGTGGTAATTCACCCCTCCACTTT.

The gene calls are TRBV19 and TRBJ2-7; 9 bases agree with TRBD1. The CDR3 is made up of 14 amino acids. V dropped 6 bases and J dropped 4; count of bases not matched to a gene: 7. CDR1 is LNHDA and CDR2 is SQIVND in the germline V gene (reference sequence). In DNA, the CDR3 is TGTGCCAGTAGCTTGACAGGGGGGATGTACGAGCAGTACTTC. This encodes CASSLTGGMYEQYF.

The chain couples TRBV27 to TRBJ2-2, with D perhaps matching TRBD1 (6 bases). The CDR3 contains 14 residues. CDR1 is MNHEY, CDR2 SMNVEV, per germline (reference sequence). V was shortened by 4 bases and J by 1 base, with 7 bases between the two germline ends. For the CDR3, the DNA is TGTGCCAGCAGTTCGGGACAGAACACCGGGGAGCTGTTTTTT. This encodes CASSSGQNTGELFF.

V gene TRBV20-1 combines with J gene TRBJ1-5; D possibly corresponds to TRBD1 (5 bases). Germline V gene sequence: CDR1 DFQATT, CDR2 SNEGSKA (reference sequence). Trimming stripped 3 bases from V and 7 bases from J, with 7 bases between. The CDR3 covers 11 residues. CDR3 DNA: TGCAGTGCTAGCGGGGGGCAGCCCCAGCATTTT. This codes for CSASGGQPQHF.

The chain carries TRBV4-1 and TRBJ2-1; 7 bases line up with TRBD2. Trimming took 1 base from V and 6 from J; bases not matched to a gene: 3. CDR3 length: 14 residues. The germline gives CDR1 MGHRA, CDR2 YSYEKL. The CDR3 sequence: CASSQGASGNEQFF. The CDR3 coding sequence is TGCGCCAGCAGCCAAGGGGCTAGCGGCAATGAGCAGTTCTTC.

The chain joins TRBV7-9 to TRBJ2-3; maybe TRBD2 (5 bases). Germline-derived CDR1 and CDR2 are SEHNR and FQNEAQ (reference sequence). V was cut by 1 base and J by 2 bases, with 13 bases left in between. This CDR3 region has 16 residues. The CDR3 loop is CASSLGPSSVTDTQYF. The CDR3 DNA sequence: TGTGCCAGCAGCTTAGGCCCTAGCTCGGTCACAGATACGCAGTATTTT.

The DNA of the CDR3 is TGTGCCAGCAGCTTAGTCGCTAATGAAAAACTGTTTTTT. Translation gives CASSLVANEKLFF. The rearrangement joins TRBV11-2 to TRBJ1-4; D unresolved. This CDR3 contains 13 residues. Germline V gives CDR1 SGHAT, CDR2 FQNNGV. Trimming stripped 1 base from V and 3 bases from J, with 3 bases between.

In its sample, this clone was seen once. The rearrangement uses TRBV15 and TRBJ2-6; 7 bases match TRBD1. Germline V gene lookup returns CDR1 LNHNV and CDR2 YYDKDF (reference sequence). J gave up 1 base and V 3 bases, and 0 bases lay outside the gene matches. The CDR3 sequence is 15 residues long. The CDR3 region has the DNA TGTGCCACCAGCAGGACAGGGTCTGGGGCCAACGTCCTGACTTTC. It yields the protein CATSRTGSGANVLTF.

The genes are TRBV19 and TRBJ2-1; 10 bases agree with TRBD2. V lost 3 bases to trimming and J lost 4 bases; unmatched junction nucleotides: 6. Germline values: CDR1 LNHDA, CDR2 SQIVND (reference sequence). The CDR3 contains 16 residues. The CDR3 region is CASSMAASGSYNEQFF. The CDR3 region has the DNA TGTGCCAGTAGTATGGCGGCTAGCGGGAGTTACAATGAGCAGTTCTTC.

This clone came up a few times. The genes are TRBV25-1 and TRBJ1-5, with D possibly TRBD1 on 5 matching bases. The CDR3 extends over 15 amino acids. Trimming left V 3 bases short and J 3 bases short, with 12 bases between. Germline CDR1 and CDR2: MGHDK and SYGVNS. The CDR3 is CASSDTTAFNQPQHF. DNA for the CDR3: TGTGCCAGCAGTGACACGACAGCCTTCAATCAGCCCCAGCATTTT.

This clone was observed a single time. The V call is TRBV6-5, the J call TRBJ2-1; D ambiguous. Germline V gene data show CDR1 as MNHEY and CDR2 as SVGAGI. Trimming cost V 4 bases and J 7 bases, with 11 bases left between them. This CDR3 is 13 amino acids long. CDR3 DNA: TGTGCCAGCAGTTCCGGAGCCCCAAATGAGCAGTTCTTC. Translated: CASSSGAPNEQFF.